The next 16 T cell receptor beta chains were all read from a single sample in a study of shared clonotypes between healthy human individuals. The method was immunoSEQ multiplex PCR; TCRdb's version includes in-frame clones alone and lacks a portion of them. The sample records roughly 380,000 clones, roughly 96% being singletons. Sample: memory CD8+ T cells sorted from blood. Subset of the sample: CD45RO+ cells pooled with CCR7-negative TemRA cells. The origin of the receptors is a man aged 25 to 45 in good health.

The chain has TRBV7-2 and TRBJ2-5; maybe TRBD2 (7 bases). This CDR3 has 13 amino acids. CDR1 and CDR2 from the germline V gene are SGHTA and FQGNSA. Trimming cost V 4 bases and J 6 bases, with 12 bases left between them. The CDR3 DNA follows: TGTGCCAGCAGCTCGGAGGGGGGGAAGACCCAGTACTTC. Protein product: CASSSEGGKTQYF. The full variable domain, with the rest looked up from reference TRBV7-2 and TRBJ2-5, is GAGVSQSPSNKVTEKGKDVELRCDPISGHTALYWYRQSLGQGLEFLIYFQGNSAPDKSGLPSDRFSAERTGGSVSTLTIQRTQQEDSAVYLCASSSEGGKTQYFGPGTRLLVL.

The chain combines TRBV5-1 with TRBJ2-5; D is uncertain. The length of the CDR3 is 12 residues. The germline V gene encodes CDR1 SGHRS and CDR2 YFSETQ. V was trimmed by 1 base and J by 6 bases, leaving 7 bases between them. The CDR3 DNA is TGCGCCAGCAGCTTGTCTGAAAAGACCCAGTACTTC. It specifies CASSLSEKTQYF.

J is TRBJ1-4 and V is TRBV28, with D perhaps matching TRBD1 (5 bases). V shed 2 bases and J shed 8 bases, with 12 bases lying between them. This CDR3 region has 14 residues. The germline CDR1 and CDR2 sequences are MDHEN and SYDVKM. This CDR3 is CASSLLREEEKLFF. The DNA of the CDR3 is TGTGCCAGCAGTTTACTCAGGGAGGAGGAAAAACTGTTTTTT. Full variable domain (missing parts from reference TRBV28 and TRBJ1-4): DVKVTQSSRYLVKRTGEKVFLECVQDMDHENMFWYRQDPGLGLRLIYFSYDVKMKEKGDIPEGYSVSREKKERFSLILESASTNQTSMYLCASSLLREEEKLFFGSGTQLSVL.

The rearrangement links TRBV10-3 to TRBJ2-3; the match to TRBD2 covers 8 bases. The V and J ends lost 6 bases and 6 bases, in that order; junction bases with no gene match: 5. CDR1 and CDR2 from the germline V gene are ENHRY and SYGVKD. The length of the CDR3 is 13 residues. Here the CDR3 reads CAISREGRDTQYF. DNA of the CDR3: TGTGCCATCAGCCGGGAGGGCCGGGATACGCAGTATTTT.

The chain is built from TRBV2 and TRBJ1-1, with TRBD1 identical over 7 bases. The trim removed 1 base at V and 4 bases at J, leaving 6 bases unmatched. CDR1 and CDR2 from the germline V gene are SNHLY and FYNNEI. The CDR3 length is 15 residues. DNA of the CDR3: TGTGCCAGCAGTGAAGAGGGTCAGGGGGTCACTGAAGCTTTCTTT. Its translation: CASSEEGQGVTEAFF.

The chain carries TRBV4-1 and TRBJ2-7, with TRBD2 matching 9 bases. CDR3 size: 14 residues. Per the germline V gene, CDR1 is MGHRA and CDR2 is YSYEKL. V lost 1 base to trimming and J lost 5 bases; unmatched junction nucleotides: 3. The CDR3 sequence is CASSQGVAGDEQYF. The CDR3 nucleotides read TGCGCCAGCAGCCAAGGGGTAGCGGGAGACGAGCAGTACTTC.

The gene calls are TRBV27 and TRBJ1-5; 8 bases agree with TRBD1. The CDR3 covers 15 residues. CDR1 is MNHEY and CDR2 is SMNVEV in the germline V gene (reference sequence). The trim removed 3 bases at V and 7 bases at J, leaving 8 bases unmatched. CDR3 sequence: CASSLGQGARQPQHF. The DNA for the CDR3 is TGTGCCAGCAGTTTGGGGCAGGGGGCTAGGCAGCCCCAGCATTTT.

The chain joins TRBV2 to TRBJ2-3, with D possibly TRBD2 on 5 matching bases. The CDR3 is made up of 15 amino acids. The germline V gene has CDR1 SNHLY and CDR2 FYNNEI. Trimming took 3 bases from V and 3 from J, leaving 13 bases between them. The CDR3 region has the DNA TGTGCCAGCAGTGAGAGTGGTGGCGGGACAGATACGCAGTATTTT. The encoded protein is CASSESGGGTDTQYF.

The rearrangement links TRBV7-9 to TRBJ2-5; 7 nucleotides match TRBD1. The last part of the DNA fits TRBJ2-7 better; the J call may be wrong. This CDR3 contains 16 residues. The V gene's germline CDR1 is SEHNR and CDR2 FQNEAQ (reference sequence). The CDR3 here is CASRNLGQSTVYEQYF. In DNA, the CDR3 is TGTGCCAGCAGAAACTTGGGACAGTCGACGGTCTACGAGCAGTACTTC.

The rearrangement links TRBV5-4 to TRBJ2-3, with 8 positions matching TRBD2. Germline loops: CDR1 SGHNT, CDR2 YYREEE (reference sequence). V trimming: 0 bases; J trimming: 6 bases; junction bases outside the gene matches: 0. The CDR3 length is 13 residues. CDR3 sequence reads: CASSLASGDTQYF. CDR3 bases: TGTGCCAGCAGCTTGGCTAGCGGGGATACGCAGTATTTT.

The V call is TRBV5-6, the J call TRBJ1-1; 7 bases map to TRBD1. V dropped 1 base and J dropped 0; count of bases not matched to a gene: 6. CDR1 SGHDT and CDR2 YYEEEE come from the germline V gene. This CDR3 is 16 amino acids long. This CDR3 is CASSLWGTEMNTEAFF. CDR3 coding DNA: TGTGCCAGCAGCTTGTGGGGGACAGAGATGAACACTGAAGCTTTCTTT.

V and J are TRBV5-1 and TRBJ2-1; 10 positions agree with TRBD2. Germline V gene data show CDR1 as SGHRS and CDR2 as YFSETQ. The CDR3 length is 13 residues. CDR3 region: CDRGTSDPNEQFF. The CDR3 DNA reads as TGCGATCGAGGGACTAGCGACCCCAATGAGCAGTTCTTC.

The rearrangement joins TRBV13 to TRBJ1-3, with D perhaps TRBD1 (5 bases). Germline V gene data show CDR1 as PRHDT and CDR2 as FYEKMQ (reference sequence). The V end lost 6 bases, the J end lost 4 bases, and 13 bases lay between the germline ends. The length of the CDR3 is 14 residues. The chain's CDR3 is CASRTGGAGNTIYF. Here the CDR3 DNA reads TGTGCCAGCAGGACGGGTGGGGCGGGAAACACCATATATTTT.

This sequence joins TRBV19 and TRBJ2-1; TRBD2 matches at 8 bases. The CDR3 loop spans 17 amino acids. Trimming removed 3 bases from V and 4 bases from J; junction bases left unmatched: 11. CDR1 is LNHDA and CDR2 is SQIVND in the germline V gene (reference sequence). The CDR3 nucleotides are TGTGCCAGTAGTATCCCCGGACTAGCCACCACTTACAATGAGCAGTTCTTC. It encodes CASSIPGLATTYNEQFF.

The chain is built from TRBV27 and TRBJ2-3; D gene unclear. The CDR3 consists of 14 residues. Trimming shortened V by 2 bases and J by 4 bases, and 10 bases separated the two germline ends. Germline-derived CDR1 and CDR2 are MNHEY and SMNVEV (reference sequence). The DNA for the CDR3 is TGTGCCAGCAGTTTACGATACAGCGCAGATACGCAGTATTTT. As protein: CASSLRYSADTQYF.

This CDR3 is CASSLLGADTQYF. CDR3 in DNA: TGTGCCAGCAGTTTATTGGGGGCAGATACGCAGTATTTT. This chain joins TRBV6-5 and TRBJ2-3; D assignment may be TRBD1 or TRBD2 (5 bases each). Trimming stripped 4 bases from V and 4 bases from J, with 9 bases between. Germline values: CDR1 MNHEY, CDR2 SVGAGI. The CDR3 contains 13 residues.